This T cell receptor (beta chain) was found in a study of blood T cells in healthy people across ages. In germline, CDR1 is KGHDR, CDR2 SFDVKD. The ends were cut back, 5 bases at V and 0 bases at J, with 13 bases in the middle. This CDR3 region has 16 residues. Through a sample-barcoded 5' primer and a J-beta primer mix, a second PCR was run for roughly 6 to 12 cycles. Each CDR3 protein gets one entry after TCRdb re-called the 5' RACE reads with MiXCR. The data contain 550,000 to 600,000 distinct CDR3 sequences, roughly 48% of them singletons. The sequence was obtained from an older man in good health. The sequenced sample consisted of blood. The genes are TRBV24-1 and TRBJ2-1, with no clear D. Here the CDR3 reads CATSGVDPSSYNEQFF. The CDR3 DNA reads TGTGCCACCAGTGGTGTAGACCCGAGCTCCTACAATGAGCAGTTCTTC.